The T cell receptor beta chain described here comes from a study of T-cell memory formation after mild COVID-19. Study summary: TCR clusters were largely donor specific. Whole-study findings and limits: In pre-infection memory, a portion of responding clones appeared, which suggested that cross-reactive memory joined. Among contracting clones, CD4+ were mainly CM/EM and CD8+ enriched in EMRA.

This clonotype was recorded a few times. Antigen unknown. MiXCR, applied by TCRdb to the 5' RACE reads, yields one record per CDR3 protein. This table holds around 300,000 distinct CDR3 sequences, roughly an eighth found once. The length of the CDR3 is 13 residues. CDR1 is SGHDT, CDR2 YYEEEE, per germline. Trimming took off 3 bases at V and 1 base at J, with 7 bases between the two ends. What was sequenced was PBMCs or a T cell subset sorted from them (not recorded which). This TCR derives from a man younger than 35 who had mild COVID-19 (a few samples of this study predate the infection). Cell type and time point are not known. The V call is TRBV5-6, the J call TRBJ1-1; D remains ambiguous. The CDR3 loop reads CASSSGRNTEAFF. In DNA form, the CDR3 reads TGTGCCAGCAGCTCTGGACGGAACACTGAAGCTTTCTTT.